The 11 T cell receptor beta chains in this list originate from one sample, sequenced in a study of OX40 agonist ivuxolimab in advanced cancers. Generated by immunoSEQ multiplex PCR, the TCRdb table keeps only in-frame clones and is missing some. The repertoire includes about 7,000 clones, over 70% of them detected once, and approximately 37% sits in the top ten. The source was CD4+ or CD8+ T cells sorted from blood, collected in a trial of the OX40 agonist ivuxolimab. These receptors originate from an adult with an advanced solid tumor such as melanoma, head and neck, liver or kidney cancer.

This clone has only a few counts. The rearrangement links TRBV6-4 to TRBJ2-3; 13 bases map to TRBD2. J lost 4 bases, V lost 4 bases, and 5 bases had no gene match. The CDR3 spans 16 residues. From germline, CDR1 is MRHNA and CDR2 SNTAGT. Here the CDR3 reads CASSAGLAGASDTQYF. The CDR3 coding sequence is TGTGCCAGCAGTGCTGGACTAGCGGGAGCGTCAGATACGCAGTATTTT.

This clone was counted a few times. This chain uses TRBV6-5 with TRBJ2-4, with 10 bases aligning to TRBD2. The CDR3 has 13 residues. Germline V gene lookup returns CDR1 MNHEY and CDR2 SVGAGI. V shed 7 bases, J shed 13 bases, and the junction held 10 bases outside the gene matches. CDR3 sequence reads: CASKAGTSAWQYF. CDR3 in DNA: TGTGCCAGCAAGGCCGGGACTAGCGCCTGGCAGTACTTC.

This chain connects TRBV28 to TRBJ1-2; TRBD1 is a possible D gene (5 bases). CDR1 and CDR2 from the germline V gene are MDHEN and SYDVKM. V lost 7 bases and J lost 8, with 11 bases in between. CDR3 length: 11 amino acids. The CDR3: CASTTNRGYTF. For the CDR3, the DNA is TGTGCCAGCACCACGAACAGGGGCTACACCTTC.

The V and J genes are TRBV5-5 and TRBJ1-2; 8 nucleotides line up with TRBD1. There are 15 residues in the CDR3. Germline loops: CDR1 SGHKS, CDR2 YYEKEE (reference sequence). J gave up 4 bases and V 0 bases, and 5 bases lay outside the gene matches. The CDR3 DNA sequence: TGTGCCAGCAGCTTGGAGACAGGGGACGCCTATGGCTACACCTTC. Translation: CASSLETGDAYGYTF.

V is TRBV11-2 and J is TRBJ2-5, with 9 bases fitting TRBD1. CDR1 is SGHAT, CDR2 FQNNGV, per germline. Trimming removed 3 bases from V and 1 base from J; junction bases left unmatched: 3. The CDR3 is 15 amino acids. The CDR3 reads CASSLTGGIQETQYF. DNA of the CDR3: TGTGCCAGCAGCTTGACAGGGGGAATCCAAGAGACCCAGTACTTC. The complete variable domain, with remaining parts taken from reference TRBV11-2 and TRBJ2-5, reads EAGVAQSPRYKIIEKRQSVAFWCNPISGHATLYWYQQILGQGPKLLIQFQNNGVVDDSQLPKDRFSAERLKGVDSTLKIQPAKLEDSAVYLCASSLTGGIQETQYFGPGTRLLVL.

The rearrangement joins TRBV5-4 to TRBJ2-2; no reliable D call. CDR1 is SGHNT, CDR2 YYREEE, per germline (reference sequence). The CDR3 is made up of 15 amino acids. V lost 4 bases, J lost 0 bases, and 10 bases lay in between. CDR3 loop: CASSHGSSNTGELFF. The CDR3 nucleotides read TGTGCCAGCAGCCACGGCAGTTCGAACACCGGGGAGCTGTTTTTT.

This chain links TRBV9 with TRBJ2-3; D might be TRBD2 (6 bases). The CDR3 is 16 amino acids. V was pared by 0 bases and J by 0 bases, with 11 bases between. Germline values: CDR1 SGDLS, CDR2 YYNGEE. The DNA of the CDR3 is TGTGCCAGCAGCGTAGAACTAGCAGCTAGCACAGATACGCAGTATTTT. Amino acid sequence: CASSVELAASTDTQYF.

This chain joins TRBV10-2 and TRBJ2-1, with 13 bases aligning to TRBD2. CDR3 size: 15 residues. Looked up from germline, CDR1 is WSHSY and CDR2 is SAAADI. V lost 6 bases and J lost 4; bases outside the gene matches: 3. The CDR3 region has the DNA TGCGCCAGCAGCCCGGGACTAGCGGGGTACAATGAGCAGTTCTTC. Protein product: CASSPGLAGYNEQFF.

The chain combines TRBV5-1 with TRBJ2-1; possible D gene TRBD2, 6 bases. The germline CDR1 and CDR2 sequences are SGHRS and YFSETQ. This CDR3 has 15 residues. V lost 4 bases and J lost 2, with 13 bases in between. Here the CDR3 reads CASSPRDFPYNEQFF. The CDR3 DNA is TGCGCCAGCAGCCCGCGGGATTTTCCCTACAATGAGCAGTTCTTC.

The chain joins TRBV20-1 to TRBJ2-1; D possibly uses TRBD1 or TRBD2 (5 bases each). In germline, CDR1 is DFQATT, CDR2 SNEGSKA (reference sequence). The CDR3 sequence is 10 residues long. Trimming removed 7 bases at V and 10 bases at J, with 11 bases between. As DNA, the CDR3 is TGCAGTGTCGGGACCGCAGAGCAGTTCTTC. Encoded protein: CSVGTAEQFF.

The chain's CDR3 is CASSEGGAGGQDTQYF. The CDR3 coding sequence is TGCGCCAGCAGTGAAGGGGGAGCGGGAGGGCAAGATACGCAGTATTTT. The V gene is TRBV10-2, the J gene TRBJ2-3; 10 bases line up with TRBD2. Germline V gene sequence: CDR1 WSHSY, CDR2 SAAADI. Losses at the gene ends were 3 bases for V and 5 bases for J; bases not matched to a gene: 8. This CDR3 region has 16 residues.